A selection of T cell receptor beta chains follows, all from one sample in a study of T cell repertoires in cytomegalovirus infection. TCRdb reprocessed the reads via MiXCR and lists one record per CDR3 protein. The profile shows approximately 400,000 distinct CDR3 sequences, approximately 30% of them singletons. Source material: PBMCs. The receptors originated from a human donor in good health (CMV status not recorded). Some clones in this sample may be carry-over from other donors' samples. Both conserved end residues are part of each CDR3. The D gene is left open where the match is weak. Expanded clones are given a class, and other clones once, few, many or no size at all.

D,J,V,size,CDR3,DNA
NA,TRBJ1-2,TRBV15,NA,CSTSKWGSDGYTF,TGTTCCACCAGCAAATGGGGGAGCGATGGCTACACCTTC
TRBD1,TRBJ1-2,TRBV6-2/TRBV6-3,NA,CASSRQGVGYGYTF,TGTGCCAGCAGTCGACAGGGTGTCGGATATGGCTACACCTTC
TRBD1,TRBJ1-5,TRBV4-2,NA,CASSHLSEQGTASQPQHF,TGTGCCAGCAGCCACCTAAGCGAACAGGGGACCGCAAGTCAGCCCCAGCATTTT
TRBD2,TRBJ2-2,TRBV20-1,few,CSARVGTSGGWTGELFF,TGCAGTGCTAGAGTCGGGACTAGCGGGGGGTGGACCGGGGAGCTGTTTTTT
NA,TRBJ1-1,TRBV6-2/TRBV6-3,few,CASRLGVMNTEAFF,TGTGCCAGCAGACTAGGGGTGATGAACACTGAAGCTTTCTTT
NA,TRBJ1-5,TRBV6-2/TRBV6-3,NA,CAREYPPRGEVRQPQHF,TGTGCCCGCGAATACCCCCCGCGGGGGGAGGTTCGTCAGCCCCAGCATTTT
TRBD1,TRBJ1-1,TRBV6-6,few,CASSLPLSSPTGPMNTEAFF,TGTGCCAGCAGTTTACCCCTGTCCTCCCCGACAGGGCCCATGAACACTGAAGCTTTCTTT
NA,TRBJ1-1,TRBV12-3/TRBV12-4,NA,CASSPVKPNTEAFF,TGTGCCAGCAGTCCTGTCAAACCGAACACTGAAGCTTTCTTT
NA,TRBJ2-1,TRBV24-1,NA,CATSTIGQYYNEQFF,TGTGCCACCAGTACTATCGGACAGTACTACAATGAGCAGTTCTTC
NA,TRBJ2-3,TRBV19,NA,CASIMSSGLNTDTQYF,TGTGCCAGTATTATGAGTAGCGGCTTAAACACAGATACGCAGTATTTT
NA,TRBJ1-4,TRBV20-1,few,CSARGDLKLFF,TGCAGTGCTAGAGGGGACTTAAAACTGTTTTTT
NA,TRBJ2-5,TRBV4-2,NA,CASSQASGTPGETQYF,TGTGCCAGCAGCCAAGCTTCCGGGACCCCCGGGGAGACCCAGTACTTC
NA,TRBJ2-3,TRBV4-1,few,CASSQDLVAWGTDTQYF,TGCGCCAGCAGCCAAGATCTGGTGGCTTGGGGCACAGATACGCAGTATTTT
NA,TRBJ2-2,TRBV4-1,NA,CASSQPTVGSYTGELFF,TGCGCCAGCAGCCAACCCACGGTGGGGAGTTACACCGGGGAGCTGTTTTTT
NA,TRBJ2-7,TRBV2,NA,CASSPDNEQYF,TGTGCCAGCAGTCCGGACAATGAGCAGTACTTC
NA,TRBJ2-2,TRBV4-2,NA,CASSQDQTNSGELFF,TGTGCCAGCAGCCAAGATCAGACTAATTCCGGGGAGCTGTTTTTT
NA,TRBJ1-1,TRBV6-4,NA,CDSSTWGGNTEAFF,TGTGACAGCAGCACCTGGGGGGGGAACACTGAAGCTTTCTTT
NA,TRBJ2-2,TRBV7-2,many,CASSFGGQVGELFF,TGTGCCAGCAGCTTCGGGGGTCAGGTCGGGGAGCTGTTTTTT
NA,TRBJ2-7,TRBV6-6,few,CASGPSTFGYEQYF,TGTGCCAGCGGACCATCCACGTTTGGCTACGAGCAGTACTTC
TRBD1,TRBJ1-6,TRBV6-6,NA,CASSYGTGDSPLHF,TGTGCCAGCAGTTACGGAACAGGGGATTCACCCCTCCACTTT